This TCR beta chain is from a study of cytomegalovirus exposure and HLA in healthy donors (dated by TCRdb to the late 2010s). About the full investigation: An earlier analysis of about 530 of the donors reported 276 Gb of sequence data and 117 million unique TCR beta sequences obtained from about 200 million T cells. Approximately 300 gigabases of sequencing data and around 88 million unique TCR sequences made up an early release that covered several hundred HLA-typed donors. The genetic ancestry cluster associated with self-reported Caucasian donors included 81% of the 300 to 450 genotyped donors. The study aimed to test whether cataloging public T cell receptors could reveal signatures of past pathogen exposure. The T cell repertoires of some 700 subjects were profiled by immunosequencing and related to cytomegalovirus serostatus. In addition to the first cohort of 666 subjects, a separate validation cohort of around 110 different subjects was used. High-throughput TCR immunosequencing, statistical association of individual TCRs with disease status, and machine learning were combined to predict cytomegalovirus infection status. In a later analysis, previously published TCR beta repertoires from several hundred donors were re-analyzed and high-resolution HLA genotyping was added so that TCR occurrence patterns could be studied. Rather than using new phenotypic data, the later analysis identified candidate immune exposures from TCR beta sequences and from how often those sequences occurred across donors. To decide whether each TCR beta V gene segment behaved as functional or pseudogenic, an earlier analysis of fewer than 750 of the donors relied on high-throughput TCR beta sequencing. Alongside the repertoire data, information on donor age, sex, ethnicity and CMV serostatus was compiled. In a later genetic analysis, genome-wide SNP genotypes for about 65% of the 666 donors were used, and that subset was treated as a discovery cohort. All discovery cohort repertoires had been generated using a single sequencing platform. Class I and class II HLA loci were covered by the typing at four-digit resolution. The number of donors typed differed by locus, with about 629-640 for A, B, C, DRB1 and DQB1, 522 for DQA1, approximately 570 for DPA1, and 450 to 480 for DPB1. Several DR-DQ haplotypes were treated as single units for association and clustering because of strong linkage in the cohort. On average, around 200,000 unique TCR beta nucleotide sequences were sequenced per donor among roughly 430 genotyped donors of the cohort, with roughly 18% of those sequences being non-productive.

Concerning this clone: Its recognized antigen is unknown. Per-nucleotide qualities are absent, and no much larger clonotype sits a single base away.

The cohort consisted of approximately 670 healthy bone marrow donors. At the time of sampling, all cohort members were nominally healthy, though unrecorded immune exposures were likely present. The donor tested CMV seronegative and was one of the 352 seronegative cohort members. Every donor gave a peripheral blood sample, and the peripheral blood mononuclear cells from that sample were used for TCR beta sequencing. Genomic DNA extraction from the blood cell samples was performed with the Qiagen DNeasy Blood Extraction Kit. The V end loses 5 bases and the J end loses 4 bases, and a stretch of 9 bases separates them. Measured from the cysteine to the phenylalanine, the CDR3 is 12 residues long. Only CDR3 DNA is held: 36 bases, read in frame from base 1. The germline V gene (reference sequence) gives CDR1 as SEHNR and CDR2 as FQNEAQ. Overall study results and their limits: According to a later analysis, most CMV-associated TCR beta chains appeared to be HLA-restricted, and the HLA associations seemed to be driven largely by CMV exposure. A later genetic analysis associated a missense DCLRE1C variant with V-gene and J-gene trimming of TCR beta chains, and an independent cohort replicated the association. A further reported finding was that TCR beta sequences accurately predicted the HLA-A and HLA-B alleles for most subjects in the first cohort. A later analysis found that TCR association rates varied across HLA loci, with DRB1 alleles showing the most associated TCRs and HLA-C alleles the fewest. The authors suggested that the approach could potentially be generalized to other disease states and immunological phenotypes. Compared with the roughly 700-donor mean, donors in an Asian-associated ancestry cluster had fewer N-insertions in productive TCRs, according to a later genetic analysis. At a false discovery rate of 0.05, a later analysis linked some 17,000 TCR beta sequences to specific HLA alleles. While some public TCRs were present in many individuals, most TCR sequences turned up only very rarely across donors. The presence/absence analyses assumed that sequencing depth was roughly uniform across donors, and that assumption may not be true. In both the original and validation cohorts, the classifier was reported to diagnose cytomegalovirus status with high specificity and sensitivity. In vitro tests confirmed that a few of the cytomegalovirus-associated TCR beta chains recognize cytomegalovirus antigens. Correlated functional status among segregating V segments might reflect linkage disequilibrium, but an unknown experimental factor could not be ruled out. The study listed 164 TCR beta chains as associated with cytomegalovirus. HLA typing was unavailable for some donors at each locus, so association tests used only the typed subset. In an earlier analysis of 587 of the donors, most TCR beta V segments appeared in productive rearrangements about 90% or about 30% of the time, broadly matching IMGT annotations. When HLA alleles, especially DR and DQ, strongly co-occurred, TCR associations were difficult to assign to individual alleles. Because counts were too low, seventeen rarely observed V segments, including chromosome 9 orphons, were excluded from the earlier analysis of some 540 of the donors. A cluster of highly shared sequence variants was judged likely to be a technical artifact of the sequencing pipeline. In this cohort, only TCR beta chains were sequenced, and detectable features were limited by the absence of alpha or paired-chain data. For the cohort, immune exposure information was limited to CMV serostatus. In a later analysis, several top co-occurrence clusters were reported to appear linked to parvovirus B19, influenza, CMV and Epstein-Barr virus. In a later analysis, HLA-associated TCR beta chains were found to be more clonally expanded and to have lower generation probabilities than equally common non-associated chains. Because the 87-base-pair reads could not distinguish some IMGT-functional V segments, including TRBV6-2 and TRBV6-3, those segments were excluded.

The library was prepared using the immunoSEQ multiplex PCR assay. For the multiplex PCR, a mixture combining 60 forward primers for TCR Vbeta segments and 13 reverse primers for TCR Jbeta segments was used. The CDR3 region of rearranged TCR beta genes was amplified from genomic DNA by a multiplex PCR assay. Amplified TCR beta libraries were sequenced as 87-base-pair reads on the Illumina HiSeq System. On the authors' methods: A later analysis counted 75 million to 100 million unique TCR beta chains across the 690 or so repertoires, and around 9.9 million of these chains were shared by at least two donors. A nearest-neighbor algorithm error-corrected the raw reads and collapsed the reads into unique sequences, merging closely related sequences to remove PCR and sequencing errors. CDR3 sequences were aligned to IMGT reference sequences to assign V, D and J gene segments. For a sequence to be retained, a match of at least six nucleotides to both a V gene segment and a J gene segment was required. Rearrangements were called productive when the CDR3 lacked stop codons and stayed in frame with V and J; all others were non-productive. CDR3 was defined according to IMGT convention as the region running from the second conserved V-encoded cysteine to the conserved J-encoded phenylalanine. The earlier analysis of about 610 of the donors excluded any sequence lacking an unambiguous match to a single V gene segment. In an earlier analysis of approximately 500 of the donors, a V segment was called functional when productive rearrangements were above 56.7%, and segregating when the standard deviation between donors exceeded 5%. A statistical classification framework was built to diagnose cytomegalovirus status from the catalog of TCR beta chain sequences. A later analysis assigned V and J genes by comparing TCR nucleotide sequences with IMGT/GENE-DB human TR gene sequences. In a later analysis, CDR3 sequences and most-parsimonious VDJ recombination scenarios were assigned using the TCRdist pipeline. In a later analysis, each TCR beta chain was defined by its CDR3 amino acid sequence together with its V-gene family, and reads without a unique V-gene family were excluded. A later analysis removed 550 to 700 highly shared, low-generation-probability nucleotide sequences to deal with suspected cross-contamination and a sequencing artifact. In a later analysis, a clonal expansion index was calculated for each public chain from normalized within-repertoire ranks of inferred template counts. Generation probabilities in a later analysis came from a VDJ recombination model fitted to out-of-frame rearrangements, and those results were checked against IGoR. In a later analysis, TCR-TCR, TCR-HLA and TCR-CMV co-occurrence was scored with hypergeometric tests, and a repertoire-size bias correction was applied to TCR pairs. A later analysis estimated false discovery rates by permuting HLA or CMV assignments 20 times. In a later analysis, co-occurring TCRs were grouped with DBSCAN, and TCRdist sequence similarity was added when clustering was performed within HLA-allele-positive subsets. Repertoires with fewer than 30,000 or more than 120,000 public chains, plus five repertoires with anomalous nucleotide sharing, were excluded from co-occurrence clustering. The clones in this table, taken by TCRdb from immuneACCESS, are in-frame only. Not every clone is retained; where verified, under half of the shortfall comes from an unresolved V gene, and the cause of the rest is unknown. That table gives V, J and clone size, and the DNA gave D and trimming. The sample table contains around 200,000 clones; only one count was recorded for 60% to 85% of them. 1.5% to 2% of the sample is held by the ten biggest clonotypes.

The specimen sequenced was PBMCs. Rearrangement joined TRBV7-9 to TRBJ2-7, with an unclear D gene assignment. The receptor was isolated from a young woman in good health and CMV-seronegative. CDR3 protein: CASSAMNYEQYF. The DNA reads as follows: TGTGCCAGCAGCGCGATGAATTACGAGCAGTACTTC.